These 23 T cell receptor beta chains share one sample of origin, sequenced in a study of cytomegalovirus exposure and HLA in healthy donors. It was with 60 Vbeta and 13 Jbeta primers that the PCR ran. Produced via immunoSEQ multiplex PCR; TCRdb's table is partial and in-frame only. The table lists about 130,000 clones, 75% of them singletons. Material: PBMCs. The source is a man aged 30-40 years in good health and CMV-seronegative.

The CDR3 DNA reads as TGCGCCAGCAGCCTCCCCTATGGCTACACCTTC. Translation: CASSLPYGYTF. The V and J genes are TRBV23-1 and TRBJ1-2; D is unclear. TRBV23-1 is sorted into the ORF group, with uncertain function. This CDR3 region has 11 residues. The V end was cut by 6 bases, the J end by 4 bases, with 6 bases between.

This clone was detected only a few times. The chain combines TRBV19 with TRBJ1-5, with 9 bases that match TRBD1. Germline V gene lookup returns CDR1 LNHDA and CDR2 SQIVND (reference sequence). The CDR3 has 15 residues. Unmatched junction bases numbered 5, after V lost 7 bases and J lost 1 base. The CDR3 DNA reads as TGTGCCAGTATAAAAGACAGGGGGAGCAATCAGCCCCAGCATTTT. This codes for CASIKDRGSNQPQHF.

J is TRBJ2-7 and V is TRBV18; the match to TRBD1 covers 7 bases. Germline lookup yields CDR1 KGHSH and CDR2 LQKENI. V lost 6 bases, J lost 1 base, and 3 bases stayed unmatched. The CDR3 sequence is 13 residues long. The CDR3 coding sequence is TGTGCCAGCTCGTACAGGGGATCCTACGAGCAGTACTTC. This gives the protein CASSYRGSYEQYF. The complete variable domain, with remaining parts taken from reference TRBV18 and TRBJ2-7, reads NAGVMQNPRHLVRRRGQEARLRCSPMKGHSHVYWYRQLPEEGLKFMVYLQKENIIDESGMPKERFSAEFPKEGPSILRIQQVVRGDSAAYFCASSYRGSYEQYFGPGTRLTVT.

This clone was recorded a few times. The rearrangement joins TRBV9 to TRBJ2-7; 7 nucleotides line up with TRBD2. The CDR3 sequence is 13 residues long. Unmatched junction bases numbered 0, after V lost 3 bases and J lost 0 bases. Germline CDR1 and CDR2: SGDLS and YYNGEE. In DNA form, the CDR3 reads TGTGCCAGCAGCGAGCGGGACTCCTACGAGCAGTACTTC. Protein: CASSERDSYEQYF.

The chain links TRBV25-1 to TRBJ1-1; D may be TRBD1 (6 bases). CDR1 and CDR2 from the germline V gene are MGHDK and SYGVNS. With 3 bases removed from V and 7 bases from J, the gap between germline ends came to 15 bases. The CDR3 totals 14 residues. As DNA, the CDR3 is TGTGCCAGCAGTGAGAGACACAGGGCCTTTGAAGCTTTCTTT. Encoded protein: CASSERHRAFEAFF.

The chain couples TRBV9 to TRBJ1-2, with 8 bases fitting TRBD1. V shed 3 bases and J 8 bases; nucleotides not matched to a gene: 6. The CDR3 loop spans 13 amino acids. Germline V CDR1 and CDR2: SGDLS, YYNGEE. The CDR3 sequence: CASSARGRRGYTF. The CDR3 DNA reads TGTGCCAGCAGCGCCAGGGGGCGACGAGGCTACACCTTC.

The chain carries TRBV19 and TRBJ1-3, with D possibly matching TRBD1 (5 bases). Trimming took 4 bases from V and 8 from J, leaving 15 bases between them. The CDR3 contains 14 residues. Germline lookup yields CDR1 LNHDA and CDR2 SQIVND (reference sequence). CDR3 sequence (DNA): TGTGCCAGTAGTACTGCGGCAGGGATATACACCATATATTTT. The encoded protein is CASSTAAGIYTIYF.

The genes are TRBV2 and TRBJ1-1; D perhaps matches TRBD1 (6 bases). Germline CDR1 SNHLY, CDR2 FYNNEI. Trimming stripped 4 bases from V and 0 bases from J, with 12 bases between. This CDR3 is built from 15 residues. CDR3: CASSGDNGLNTEAFF. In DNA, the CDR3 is TGTGCCAGCAGTGGGGACAACGGCTTGAACACTGAAGCTTTCTTT.

CDR3: CASSLTEGQYNEQFF. The CDR3 DNA reads TGTGCCAGCAGCTTAACCGAGGGACAGTACAATGAGCAGTTCTTC. The V gene is TRBV7-3, the J gene TRBJ2-1; TRBD1 matches at 7 bases. In germline, CDR1 is SGHTA, CDR2 FQGTGA. V shed 0 bases, J shed 4 bases, and the junction held 3 bases outside the gene matches. The CDR3 totals 15 residues.

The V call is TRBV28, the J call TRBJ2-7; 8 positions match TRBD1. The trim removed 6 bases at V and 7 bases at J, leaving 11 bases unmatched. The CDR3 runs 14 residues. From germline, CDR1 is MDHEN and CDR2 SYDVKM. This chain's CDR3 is CASSRRGQGKEQYF. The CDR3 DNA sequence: TGTGCCAGCAGCCGACGAGGACAGGGCAAAGAGCAGTACTTC.

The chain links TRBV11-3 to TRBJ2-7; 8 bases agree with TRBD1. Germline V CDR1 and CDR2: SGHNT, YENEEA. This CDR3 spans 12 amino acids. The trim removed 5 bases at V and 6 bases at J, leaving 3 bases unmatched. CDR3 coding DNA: TGTGCCAGCAGCCCGACAGGGGTCGAGCAGTACTTC. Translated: CASSPTGVEQYF.

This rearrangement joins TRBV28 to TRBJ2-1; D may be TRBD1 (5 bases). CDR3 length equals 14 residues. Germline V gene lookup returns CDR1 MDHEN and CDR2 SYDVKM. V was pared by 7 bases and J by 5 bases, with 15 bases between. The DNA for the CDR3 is TGTGCCAGCACCTTCCCTGGACAACACAATGAGCAGTTCTTC. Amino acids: CASTFPGQHNEQFF.

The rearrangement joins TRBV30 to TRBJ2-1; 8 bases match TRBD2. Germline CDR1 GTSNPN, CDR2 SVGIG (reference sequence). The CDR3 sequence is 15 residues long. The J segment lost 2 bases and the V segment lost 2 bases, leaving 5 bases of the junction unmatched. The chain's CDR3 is CAWSHLGLAYNEQFF. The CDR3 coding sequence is TGTGCCTGGAGTCACTTGGGACTAGCCTACAATGAGCAGTTCTTC.

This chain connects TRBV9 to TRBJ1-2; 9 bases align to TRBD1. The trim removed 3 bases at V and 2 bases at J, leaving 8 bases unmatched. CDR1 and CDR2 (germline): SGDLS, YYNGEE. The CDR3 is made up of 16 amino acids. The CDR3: CASSEEDRGRNYGYTF. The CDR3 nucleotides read TGTGCCAGCAGCGAGGAAGACAGGGGGAGGAACTATGGCTACACCTTC.

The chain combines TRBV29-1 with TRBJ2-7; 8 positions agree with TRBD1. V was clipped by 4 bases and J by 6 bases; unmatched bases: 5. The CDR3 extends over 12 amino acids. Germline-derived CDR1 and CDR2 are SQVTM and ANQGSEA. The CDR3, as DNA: TGCAGCGTTGGCCTCAGGGGGCGCGAGCAGTACTTC. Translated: CSVGLRGREQYF.

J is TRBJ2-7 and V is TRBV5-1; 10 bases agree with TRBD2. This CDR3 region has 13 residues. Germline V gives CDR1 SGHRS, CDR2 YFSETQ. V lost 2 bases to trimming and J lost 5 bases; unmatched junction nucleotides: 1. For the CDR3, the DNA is TGCGCCAGCAGCTTAGCGGGGGGGCACGAGCAGTACTTC. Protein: CASSLAGGHEQYF.

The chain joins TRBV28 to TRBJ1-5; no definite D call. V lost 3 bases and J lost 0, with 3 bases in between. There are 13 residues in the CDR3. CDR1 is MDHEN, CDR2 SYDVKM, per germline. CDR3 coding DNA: TGTGCCAGCAGTTTTTATAGCAATCAGCCCCAGCATTTT. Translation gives CASSFYSNQPQHF. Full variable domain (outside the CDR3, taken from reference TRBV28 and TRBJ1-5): DVKVTQSSRYLVKRTGEKVFLECVQDMDHENMFWYRQDPGLGLRLIYFSYDVKMKEKGDIPEGYSVSREKKERFSLILESASTNQTSMYLCASSFYSNQPQHFGDGTRLSIL.

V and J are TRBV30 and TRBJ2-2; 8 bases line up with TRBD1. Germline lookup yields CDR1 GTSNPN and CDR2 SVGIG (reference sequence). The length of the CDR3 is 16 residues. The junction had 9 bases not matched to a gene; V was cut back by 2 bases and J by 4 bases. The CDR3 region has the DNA TGTGCCTGGAGTTTGCGGGACAGGCCACTCACCGGGGAGCTGTTTTTT. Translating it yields CAWSLRDRPLTGELFF.

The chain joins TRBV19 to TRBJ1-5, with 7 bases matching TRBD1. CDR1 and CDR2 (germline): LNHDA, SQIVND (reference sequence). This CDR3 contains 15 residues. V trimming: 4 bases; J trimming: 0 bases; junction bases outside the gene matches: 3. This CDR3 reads CASSKGTDSNQPQHF. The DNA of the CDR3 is TGTGCCAGTAGTAAAGGGACAGATAGCAATCAGCCCCAGCATTTT.

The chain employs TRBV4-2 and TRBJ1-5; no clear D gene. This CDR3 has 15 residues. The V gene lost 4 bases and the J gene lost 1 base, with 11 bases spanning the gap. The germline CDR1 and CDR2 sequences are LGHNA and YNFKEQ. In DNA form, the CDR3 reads TGTGCCAGCAGCCCCGAGGCGGGCAGCAATCAGCCCCAGCATTTT. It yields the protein CASSPEAGSNQPQHF.

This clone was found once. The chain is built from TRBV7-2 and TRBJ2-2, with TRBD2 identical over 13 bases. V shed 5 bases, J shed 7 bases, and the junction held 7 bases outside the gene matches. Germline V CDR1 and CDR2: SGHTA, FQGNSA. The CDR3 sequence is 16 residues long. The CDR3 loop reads CASSPRTSGSVGELFF. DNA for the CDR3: TGTGCCAGCAGCCCCCGGACTAGCGGGAGTGTCGGGGAGCTGTTTTTT.

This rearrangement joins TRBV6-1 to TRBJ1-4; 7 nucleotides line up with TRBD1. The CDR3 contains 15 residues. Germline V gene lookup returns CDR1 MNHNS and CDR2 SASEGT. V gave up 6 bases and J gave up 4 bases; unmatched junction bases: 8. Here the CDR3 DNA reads TGTGCCAGCAGGTTACGACAGGGAATTAATGAAAAACTGTTTTTT. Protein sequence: CASRLRQGINEKLFF.

The CDR3 coding sequence is TGTGCCACCCACATCTACGAGCAGTACTTC. Amino acid sequence: CATHIYEQYF. V usage is TRBV15 and J usage is TRBJ2-7; D not resolved. V shed 8 bases and J shed 3 bases, with 5 bases lying between them. This CDR3 has 10 amino acids. CDR1 and CDR2 (germline): LNHNV, YYDKDF (reference sequence).